This T cell receptor (beta chain) comes out of a study of molecular identifiers for immune sequencing clone quantification. TCRdb reprocessed the PCR reads with MiXCR, giving one entry per CDR3 protein. Of nearly 55,000 distinct CDR3 sequences listed, 36% are singletons. Sorted naive CD8 T cells, 20,000 to 1,000,000, were sequenced from 10%, 30% or 50% RNA. Sorting isolated naive CD8 T cells as CD8+CD4-CCR7+CD45RA+ events. The length of the CDR3 is 15 residues. V lost 4 bases and J lost 1, with 9 bases in between. Germline V gives CDR1 KGHDR, CDR2 SFDVKD. The chain has TRBV24-1 and TRBJ2-2; D remains ambiguous. The clonotype comes from a human donor in good health. Some libraries in this study had Jurkat cell RNA spiked in. The source material was naive CD8+ T cells from blood, with Jurkat cell RNA spiked in. As for subset: FACS-sorted CD8+CD4-CCR7+CD45RA+ naive T cells. The CDR3 sequence is CATSDLDQNTGELFF. The CDR3 DNA is TGTGCCACCAGTGACCTTGACCAGAACACCGGGGAGCTGTTTTTT.